These T cell receptor beta chains were read from a single sample in a study of blood T cell repertoires in COVID-19. The data were produced by immunoSEQ multiplex PCR, yet TCRdb's version contains in-frame clones alone and is incomplete. The sample records 150,000 to 200,000 clones, over 75% being singletons. The sequenced sample consisted of PBMCs or T cells enriched from blood (not recorded which). The receptors were sampled from a man between 50 and 59 years old who had recovered from COVID-19. The CDR3 runs from the conserved cysteine through the conserved F or W. A D gene is named only where the DNA matches it firmly. The listing skips clone size in some rows; elsewhere it reads once, few, many or a size class.

v_gene	d_gene	j_gene	abundance	CDR3nt	CDR3aa
TRBV6-5	.	TRBJ1-2	.	TGTGCCGCACGGGAGGCGTTGGACTACACCTTC	CAAREALDYTF
TRBV15	.	TRBJ1-4	.	TGTGCCACCAGAAGAAGAAACAGGGATTCTAATGAAAAACTGTTTTTT	CATRRRNRDSNEKLFF
TRBV5-1	.	TRBJ2-1	.	TGCGCCAGCAGCTCCCAGTTTACAGGGATCCATGAGCAGTTCTTC	CASSSQFTGIHEQFF
TRBV11-2	TRBD2	TRBJ2-1	.	TGTGCCAGCAGCTTAGATGGGACTAGCGGGAGCGGGGTTTACAATGAGCAGTTCTTC	CASSLDGTSGSGVYNEQFF
TRBV27	TRBD2	TRBJ2-1	.	TGTGCCAGCAGTCCCAGACTAGCGGGAGGGAGTTACAATGAGCAGTTCTTC	CASSPRLAGGSYNEQFF
TRBV18	TRBD1	TRBJ2-3	.	TGTGCCAGCTCACAGGACTGGGGACAGGTTACCACAGATACGCAGTATTTT	CASSQDWGQVTTDTQYF
TRBV10-1	TRBD2	TRBJ2-1	.	TGCGCCGGTAAAAGGACTAGCGGGTGGACCTCCTACAATGAGCAGTTCTTC	CAGKRTSGWTSYNEQFF
TRBV5-4	.	TRBJ1-2	.	TGTGCCAGCAGCCCGGAACAGGGTTACTATGGCTACACCTTC	CASSPEQGYYGYTF
TRBV1	.	TRBJ2-7	few	TGCACCAGCAGCCAAGGGGCGGGCCGGTACGAGCAGTACTTC	CTSSQGAGRYEQYF
TRBV21-1	.	TRBJ1-5	.	TGTGCCAGCAGCAAAGCAGGGGCCCCTCCCAGGCCCCAGCATTTT	CASSKAGAPPRPQHF
TRBV28	TRBD1	TRBJ1-5	.	TGTGCCAGCAGTTGGACAGGGGGCAACCAGCCCCAGCATTTT	CASSWTGGNQPQHF
TRBV11-3	TRBD1	TRBJ2-3	.	TGTGCCAGCAGCTTTGGGACAGGGGGTTGGAGCGATACGCAGTATTTT	CASSFGTGGWSDTQYF
TRBV18	TRBD1	TRBJ1-3	once	TGTGCCAGCTCACCACCGACCGGGACAGGATCAGGAAACACCATATATTTT	CASSPPTGTGSGNTIYF
TRBV24-1	TRBD2	TRBJ2-5	.	TGTGCCACCAGTGACACCGTCCCGCGCAGGGGGACTAGCGGGAGGGCCGAGGAGACCCAGTACTTC	CATSDTVPRRGTSGRAEETQYF
TRBV28	.	TRBJ2-7	.	TGTGCCAGCAGAAGTTATAGTAACTCCTACGAGCAGTACTTC	CASRSYSNSYEQYF
TRBV29-1	.	TRBJ1-1	.	TGCAGCGTTGAGGTTTGGACAGAGACCACTGAAGCTTTCTTT	CSVEVWTETTEAFF
TRBV13	TRBD1	TRBJ1-2	.	TGTGCCTGCACGACGAGGCCGGACAGGGGATTCTATGGCTACACCTTC	CACTTRPDRGFYGYTF
TRBV24-1	TRBD2	TRBJ2-5	.	TGTGCCACCAGTCGGGAGGGGCGGGAGACCCAGTACTTC	CATSREGRETQYF
TRBV5-4	TRBD1	TRBJ1-1	.	TGTGCCAGCAGCTTACGGACAGGGAACACTGAAGCTTTCTTT	CASSLRTGNTEAFF
TRBV5-1	TRBD2	TRBJ2-1	.	TGCGCCAGCAGCTCTAGCGGGACCTCCTACAATGAGCAGTTCTTC	CASSSSGTSYNEQFF
TRBV5-5	.	TRBJ1-2	.	TGTGCCAGCAGCTTGGCGGCAGGGTTGGACTATGGCTACACCTTC	CASSLAAGLDYGYTF
TRBV19	TRBD1	TRBJ2-1	.	TGTGCCAGTAGCGTCGGGGTAGGGGGCAGTCAGCAAGACAATGAGCAGTTCTTC	CASSVGVGGSQQDNEQFF
TRBV19	.	TRBJ2-3	.	TGTGCCAGTAGTCCCTCGGGACTGGGTCGAGATACGCAGTATTTT	CASSPSGLGRDTQYF
TRBV28	.	TRBJ1-1	.	TGTGCCAGCAGTCCCGGGACTAAGGCTTTCTTT	CASSPGTKAFF
TRBV5-5	TRBD2	TRBJ2-5	.	TGTGCCAGCAGCTTGTCTAGCGGGCCGGGGACCCAGTACTTC	CASSLSSGPGTQYF
TRBV10-3	.	TRBJ1-6	few	TGTGCCATCAGTGAGTCCGGACTTCGAGGGGGCTCCTATAATTCACCCCTCCACTTT	CAISESGLRGGSYNSPLHF
TRBV11-2	TRBD1	TRBJ2-7	.	TGTGCCAGCAGCTGGGACAGAGTGTATGAGCAGTACTTC	CASSWDRVYEQYF
TRBV11-2	TRBD1	TRBJ1-5	.	TGTGCCAGCAGCTCGGACAGGATCAATCAGCCCCAGCATTTT	CASSSDRINQPQHF
TRBV3-1/TRBV3-2	TRBD1	TRBJ1-1	.	TGTGCCAGCAGCCTCGGACAGGGGACTGAAGCTTTCTTT	CASSLGQGTEAFF
TRBV7-9	TRBD1	TRBJ2-7	.	TGTGCCAGCAGCCGCGGGACAGGGGAGAGCTCCTACGAGCAGTACTTC	CASSRGTGESSYEQYF
TRBV5-1	.	TRBJ2-2	.	TGCGCCAGCAGCTCGACTCCTCAGACCGGCGCGAACACCGGGGAGCTGTTTTTT	CASSSTPQTGANTGELFF
TRBV6-6	.	TRBJ2-3	few	TGTGCCAGCAGTGGATCTTCCCAGGGTTTCGGCACAGATACGCAGTATTTT	CASSGSSQGFGTDTQYF
TRBV3-1/TRBV3-2	.	TRBJ1-2	.	TGTGCCAGCAGCCAAGGTACCCGACGGGGCTATGGCTACACCTTC	CASSQGTRRGYGYTF
TRBV7-8	TRBD2	TRBJ2-7	.	TGTGCCAGCAGCCCCCCGACTAGCGGGGCGGGAGAGCAGTACTTC	CASSPPTSGAGEQYF
TRBV28	.	TRBJ1-6	.	TGTGCCAGCTGGGGGGGCAGCTCCTATAATTCACCCCTCCACTTT	CASWGGSSYNSPLHF
TRBV24-1	TRBD1	TRBJ2-3	.	TGTGCCACCAGTTCAGGGGGTAGCACAGATACGCAGTATTTT	CATSSGGSTDTQYF
TRBV2	.	TRBJ1-2	once	TGTGCCAGCAGTGAACACAGTTCGGCTCAGGTCGATGGCTACACCTTC	CASSEHSSAQVDGYTF
TRBV27	.	TRBJ1-1	.	TGTGCCAGCAGTTTAAGCCCGTTGCACACTGAAGCTTTCTTT	CASSLSPLHTEAFF
TRBV11-2	.	TRBJ1-5	.	TGTGCCAGCAGCAGAACAGGGACTAGCAATCAGCCCCAGCATTTT	CASSRTGTSNQPQHF
TRBV5-1	TRBD2	TRBJ2-3	.	TGCGCCAGCAGCTCGGGACTAGCGGACCTAGATACGCAGTATTTT	CASSSGLADLDTQYF
TRBV7-9	TRBD1	TRBJ2-1	.	TGTGCCAGCAGCTTAGGCCAGGGGGCCTACAATGAGCAGTTCTTC	CASSLGQGAYNEQFF
TRBV28	.	TRBJ2-1	.	TGTGCCAGGGGGGGATTGTTGAACAATGAGCAGTTCTTC	CARGGLLNNEQFF
TRBV14	TRBD2	TRBJ2-5	.	TGTGCCAGCAGCCAAGCTAGCGGAGGCCAAGAGACCCAGTACTTC	CASSQASGGQETQYF
TRBV5-6	.	TRBJ1-1	.	TGTGCCAGCAGCCCGACCCTTACAGTGAACACTGAAGCTTTCTTT	CASSPTLTVNTEAFF
TRBV5-3	.	TRBJ1-1	.	TGTGCCAGAAGCAACAGGGTAGTGGAAGGCACTGAAGCTTTCTTT	CARSNRVVEGTEAFF
TRBV5-1	.	TRBJ2-3	.	TGCGCCAGCAGCTTGGATCCAGCGCGAGTGACAGATACGCAGTATTTT	CASSLDPARVTDTQYF
TRBV28	TRBD1	TRBJ2-2	.	TGTGCCAGCAGTCTCCCGGGACAGGGGTATACCGGGGAGCTGTTTTTT	CASSLPGQGYTGELFF
TRBV6-1	.	TRBJ1-2	.	TGTGCCAGCAGTGAAAGCAGGGGTACCGGGTATGGCTACACCTTC	CASSESRGTGYGYTF
TRBV10-3	TRBD2	TRBJ2-3	.	TGTGCCATCAGTGAGTCCTTCGGGACTAGCGGGACTAGCACAGATACGCAGTATTTT	CAISESFGTSGTSTDTQYF
TRBV19	TRBD2	TRBJ2-1	.	TGTGCCAGTAGTAGGTACAGCGGGAGGAATGAGCAGTTCTTC	CASSRYSGRNEQFF
TRBV6-6	.	TRBJ2-3	.	TGTGCCAGCAGGACACACCGAGATACGCAGTATTTT	CASRTHRDTQYF
TRBV2	TRBD1	TRBJ2-7	.	TGTGCCAGCAGTCTGACAGGGCCCTACGAGCAGTACTTC	CASSLTGPYEQYF
TRBV6-5	TRBD2	TRBJ2-7	.	TGTGCCAGCCGATTGTATTCTAGCGGGTTATACGAGCAGTACTTC	CASRLYSSGLYEQYF
TRBV2	TRBD1	TRBJ2-7	.	TGTGCCAGCAGTCCGACAGGGAGCTCCTACGAGCAGTACTTC	CASSPTGSSYEQYF
TRBV15	TRBD1	TRBJ1-3	.	TGTGCCACCAGCAGTCAACACAGGGGCTGGGGGGGAAACACCATATATTTT	CATSSQHRGWGGNTIYF
TRBV2	TRBD1	TRBJ2-1	.	TGTGCCAGCAGGAGGGGGGACAGGTCGTACAATGAGCAGTTCTTC	CASRRGDRSYNEQFF
TRBV10-3	TRBD2	TRBJ2-7	.	TGTGCCATCAGTGACGGGACTAGCGGGGTCGAGCAGTACTTC	CAISDGTSGVEQYF
TRBV6-2/TRBV6-3	TRBD1	TRBJ2-7	.	TGTGCCAGCAGTACCTGGGGACAGGGCTCAGTCGAGCAGTACTTC	CASSTWGQGSVEQYF
TRBV7-8	.	TRBJ2-3	once	TGTGCCAGCAGGCGACTCACGGGGTGGGGCACAGATACGCAGTATTTT	CASRRLTGWGTDTQYF
TRBV7-9	TRBD1	TRBJ2-7	.	TGTGCCAGCAGCTTCCCCCGGGTACCGGGACAGGGGGCATTTGGCGAGCAGTACTTC	CASSFPRVPGQGAFGEQYF